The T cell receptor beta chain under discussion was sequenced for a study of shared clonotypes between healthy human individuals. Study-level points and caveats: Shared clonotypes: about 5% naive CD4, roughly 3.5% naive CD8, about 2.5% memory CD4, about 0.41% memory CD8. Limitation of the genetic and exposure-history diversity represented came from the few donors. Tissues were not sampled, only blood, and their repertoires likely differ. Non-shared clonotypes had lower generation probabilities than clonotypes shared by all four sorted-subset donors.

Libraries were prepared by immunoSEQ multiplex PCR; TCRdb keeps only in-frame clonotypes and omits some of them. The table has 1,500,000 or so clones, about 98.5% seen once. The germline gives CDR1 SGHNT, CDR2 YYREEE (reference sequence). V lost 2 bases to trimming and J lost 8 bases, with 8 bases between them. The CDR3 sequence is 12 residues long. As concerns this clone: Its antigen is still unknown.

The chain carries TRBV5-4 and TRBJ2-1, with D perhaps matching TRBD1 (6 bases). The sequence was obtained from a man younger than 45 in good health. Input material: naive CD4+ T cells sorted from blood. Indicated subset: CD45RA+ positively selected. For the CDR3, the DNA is TGTGCCAGCAGCTTTGGACAGTATGAGCAGTTCTTC. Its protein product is CASSFGQYEQFF.